The clone carrying this TCR beta chain came up many times. The antigen is undetermined. Per the germline V gene, CDR1 is SNHLY and CDR2 is FYNNEI. V was shortened by 4 bases and J by 2 bases, with 3 bases between the two germline ends. The CDR3 loop spans 11 amino acids. Time point in this sample: persistent/refractory GD, antithyroid drugs over 5 years with positive TRAb. Construction of the TCR library relied on RNA isolated from PBMCs. The data derive from a study of regulatory T cells in long-lasting Graves disease. Notes on the study in general: Graves' patients with persistent disease showed TCR diversity lower than patients newly diagnosed.

HTBI primers from iRepertoire and Arm-PCR of CDR3 regions yielded the TCR beta libraries. TCRdb fed the multiplex PCR reads into MiXCR, producing one record per CDR3 protein. The data hold 300,000 to 400,000 distinct CDR3 sequences, with around 20% observed a single time. V and J are TRBV2 and TRBJ2-7; D is uncertain. The receptor was derived from a female donor with Graves disease. The sequences come from peripheral blood mononuclear cells (PBMCs), collected when the disease was refractory, from a patient treated with antithyroid drugs. The DNA of the CDR3 is TGTGCCAGCAGTGCTGCCTACGAGCAGTACTTC. It yields the protein CASSAAYEQYF.